This T cell receptor beta chain is drawn from a study of shared clonotypes between healthy human individuals. This table comes from immunoSEQ multiplex PCR, and its TCRdb copy is limited to in-frame clones, with some not included. This sample has some 2.3 million clones, with approximately 95% found just once. The TCR sequence derives from a young man in good health. Some clones in this sample may be carry-over from other donors' samples. The sample consisted of naive CD4+ T cells from PBMCs. As to subset: CD45RA+ positively selected.

In nucleotides, the CDR3 is TGTGCCAGCAGCCCGCTATTTGACAGGAGGAGCTACACCTTC. Translation gives CASSPLFDRRSYTF. V gene TRBV4-2 combines with J gene TRBJ1-2, with D perhaps matching TRBD1 (6 bases). The germline gives CDR1 LGHNA, CDR2 YNFKEQ. With 4 bases removed from V and 9 bases from J, the gap between germline ends came to 18 bases. CDR3 size: 14 residues.